Listed here are 14 T cell receptor beta chains from one sample, sequenced in a study of cytomegalovirus exposure and HLA in healthy donors. The PCR was carried out with 60 Vbeta primers and 13 Jbeta primers. Some clones are missing from TCRdb's copy, which holds only in-frame ones; the method was immunoSEQ multiplex PCR. The sample holds 250,000 to 350,000 clones, roughly 85% seen once. Sequencing was done on a sample of PBMCs. The receptors derive from a man aged 40-55 years in good health and CMV-seropositive.

The chain links TRBV7-2 to TRBJ2-7; 11 bases fit TRBD2. The V and J ends lost 4 bases and 3 bases, in that order; junction bases with no gene match: 5. Germline V gene sequence: CDR1 SGHTA, CDR2 FQGNSA. This CDR3 has 15 amino acids. The CDR3: CASSSLAGGLYEQYF. The CDR3 bases are TGTGCCAGCAGCTCCTTAGCGGGAGGGCTCTACGAGCAGTACTTC. The full variable domain, completed using reference TRBV7-2 and TRBJ2-7, is GAGVSQSPSNKVTEKGKDVELRCDPISGHTALYWYRQSLGQGLEFLIYFQGNSAPDKSGLPSDRFSAERTGGSVSTLTIQRTQQEDSAVYLCASSSLAGGLYEQYFGPGTRLTVT.

The rearrangement links TRBV6-5 to TRBJ1-1; the D gene is possibly TRBD1 (5 bases). Trimming took off 5 bases at V and 0 bases at J, with 13 bases between the two ends. CDR1 is MNHEY and CDR2 is SVGAGI in the germline V gene. The CDR3 contains 15 residues. The CDR3 bases are TGTGCCAGCAGTGCTTTCGGGGGTCTGAACACTGAAGCTTTCTTT. It encodes CASSAFGGLNTEAFF.

A note on this clone: The sample has other DNA sequences that encode this CDR3 too. The chain is built from TRBV7-9 and TRBJ2-1; 10 bases line up with TRBD1. The CDR3 extends over 15 amino acids. Germline loops: CDR1 SEHNR, CDR2 FQNEAQ (reference sequence). With V trimmed by 1 base and J by 4 bases, 1 base remained unmatched. This chain's CDR3 is CASSLGQGAYNEQFF. CDR3 nucleotide sequence: TGTGCCAGCAGCTTAGGACAGGGGGCGTACAATGAGCAGTTCTTC.

As DNA, the CDR3 is TGTGCCAGCAGCTTGCGGAACAGGGGGGTTAAGACCCAGTACTTC. It translates to CASSLRNRGVKTQYF. V gene TRBV5-6 combines with J gene TRBJ2-5, with TRBD1 matching over 8 bases. Germline CDR1 reads SGHDT; CDR2 reads YYEEEE. The CDR3 sequence is 15 residues long. V trimming: 1 base; J trimming: 6 bases; junction bases outside the gene matches: 8.

The chain recombines TRBV18 with TRBJ1-1, with 7 bases fitting TRBD1. The CDR3 runs 15 residues. J was trimmed by 0 bases and V by 6 bases; bases with no gene match: 7. The germline gives CDR1 KGHSH, CDR2 LQKENI. The CDR3 here is CASSQEQGLNTEAFF. CDR3 in DNA: TGTGCCAGCTCTCAAGAACAGGGGTTGAACACTGAAGCTTTCTTT.

The V and J genes are TRBV5-1 and TRBJ2-7; D may be TRBD2 (5 bases). Trimming removed 0 bases at V and 2 bases at J, with 21 bases between. The germline V gene encodes CDR1 SGHRS and CDR2 YFSETQ. The length of the CDR3 is 18 residues. The CDR3 loop is CASSLDGISGPETYEQYF. The CDR3 DNA sequence: TGCGCCAGCAGCTTGGACGGGATTAGTGGGCCAGAGACCTACGAGCAGTACTTC.

A few counts support this clone. This rearrangement joins TRBV7-9 to TRBJ2-5, with D hard to call. This CDR3 has 12 amino acids. CDR1 is SEHNR, CDR2 FQNEAQ, per germline (reference sequence). Trimming stripped 2 bases from V and 2 bases from J, with 3 bases between. The CDR3 coding sequence is TGTGCCAGCAGCTTACGGCAAGAGACCCAGTACTTC. Translating gives CASSLRQETQYF.

V is TRBV6-5 and J is TRBJ2-3; D is undetermined. The length of the CDR3 is 12 residues. Germline V gives CDR1 MNHEY, CDR2 SVGAGI. Trimming shortened V by 5 bases and J by 4 bases, and 7 bases separated the two germline ends. CDR3 residues: CASSRLSDTQYF. The CDR3 DNA sequence: TGTGCCAGCAGTCGTCTCTCAGATACGCAGTATTTT.

The chain uses TRBV2 and TRBJ1-1; TRBD1 matches 7 bases. V was clipped by 9 bases and J by 1 base; unmatched bases: 5. This CDR3 is built from 13 residues. The V gene's germline CDR1 is SNHLY and CDR2 FYNNEI. The CDR3 DNA reads as TGTGCCAGTAACCGGGACAGGAACACTGAAGCTTTCTTT. Protein: CASNRDRNTEAFF.

The V call is TRBV28, the J call TRBJ2-7, with 12 bases fitting TRBD2. The length of the CDR3 is 15 residues. Germline values: CDR1 MDHEN, CDR2 SYDVKM. After removal of 4 bases from V and 2 bases from J, the junction contained 3 bases not matched to a gene. The CDR3 protein is CASSSRLAGAYEQYF. The CDR3 DNA reads TGTGCCAGCAGTTCCCGACTAGCGGGAGCCTACGAGCAGTACTTC.

This clone was seen only once. This sequence joins TRBV21-1 and TRBJ2-3; TRBD1, the table's D call, lacks a check against the DNA. TRBV21-1 is designated a pseudogene. The CDR3 consists of 16 residues. This CDR3 reads CASSPPTGLTTDTQYF. CDR3 bases: TGTGCCAGCAGCCCCCCGACAGGGCTGACCACAGATACGCAGTATTTT.

The V gene is TRBV28, the J gene TRBJ2-5; perhaps TRBD1 as D (7 bases). The CDR3 is 19 residues long. V gave up 1 base and J gave up 4 bases, with 25 bases separating them. Per the germline V gene, CDR1 is MDHEN and CDR2 is SYDVKM. CDR3 in amino acids: CASSLLRRGLRGPGETQYF. CDR3 bases: TGTGCCAGCAGTTTATTGAGGAGGGGATTGAGGGGGCCGGGAGAGACCCAGTACTTC.

This sequence joins TRBV6-5 and TRBJ1-5; TRBD1 aligns across 12 bases. The germline CDR1 and CDR2 sequences are MNHEY and SVGAGI. The CDR3 loop spans 14 amino acids. V shed 8 bases and J 7 bases; nucleotides not matched to a gene: 6. The CDR3: CASGRDRGQQPQHF. The CDR3 region has the DNA TGTGCCAGCGGCCGGGACAGGGGGCAACAGCCCCAGCATTTT.

V is TRBV4-1 and J is TRBJ2-1, with 11 nucleotides matching TRBD2. This CDR3 contains 16 residues. Germline V gives CDR1 MGHRA, CDR2 YSYEKL. After removal of 4 bases from V and 2 bases from J, the junction contained 4 bases not matched to a gene. This chain's CDR3 is CASSPMGLAAYNEQFF. CDR3 nucleotides: TGCGCCAGCAGCCCTATGGGACTAGCGGCCTACAATGAGCAGTTCTTC.